Following are 30 T cell receptor beta chains from one sample sequenced in a study of T cell responses to AZD1222 COVID-19 vaccine. Using immunoSEQ multiplex PCR, the repertoire was profiled, and TCRdb retains in-frame clones only, with some absent. Altogether 100,000 or so clones are present, around 87% being singletons, with the ten largest covering 4.2%. The sample was peripheral blood, taken on day 0 of MenACWY control vaccination. Receptors originate from an adult in good health.

The rearrangement uses TRBV27 and TRBJ1-6; TRBD1 matches 9 bases. Germline lookup yields CDR1 MNHEY and CDR2 SMNVEV (reference sequence). The CDR3 extends over 16 amino acids. The junction had 11 bases not matched to a gene; V was cut back by 8 bases and J by 6 bases. The CDR3 DNA reads TGTGCCAGCCGAAAGGACACGGGACAGGGTAATTCACCCCTCCACTTT. As protein: CASRKDTGQGNSPLHF.

The chain combines TRBV29-1 with TRBJ2-3; no reliable D call. The germline V gene encodes CDR1 SQVTM and CDR2 ANQGSEA. Deletions cut 2 bases from V and 2 bases from J, with 14 bases between. The CDR3 has 15 amino acids. CDR3 DNA: TGCAGCGTTGAATGGTTCGTTAGAGTCACAGATACGCAGTATTTT. This gives the protein CSVEWFVRVTDTQYF.

The V gene is TRBV6-5, the J gene TRBJ2-7, with 10 bases that match TRBD2. The CDR3 extends over 15 amino acids. J lost 2 bases, V lost 6 bases, and 7 bases had no gene match. Germline lookup yields CDR1 MNHEY and CDR2 SVGAGI. The CDR3 loop is CASRPRTSGPYEQYF. The CDR3 DNA sequence: TGTGCCAGCAGACCTCGGACTAGCGGTCCCTACGAGCAGTACTTC.

This chain links TRBV10-3 with TRBJ2-4; 8 nucleotides line up with TRBD1. Germline V gives CDR1 ENHRY, CDR2 SYGVKD. V shed 6 bases, J shed 6 bases, and the junction held 7 bases outside the gene matches. The CDR3 has 14 residues. The CDR3 region has the DNA TGTGCCATCAGCCAGACAGGGGAGCCAAACATTCAGTACTTC. As protein: CAISQTGEPNIQYF.

Here the CDR3 DNA reads TGTGCCAGTAGTGTCAGACAGGGATCAGCTGGAAACACCATATATTTT. Protein sequence: CASSVRQGSAGNTIYF. The chain recombines TRBV19 with TRBJ1-3; 7 positions match TRBD1. This CDR3 is built from 16 residues. Germline V CDR1 and CDR2: LNHDA, SQIVND (reference sequence). J lost 2 bases, V lost 5 bases, and 9 bases had no gene match.

V is TRBV6-5 and J is TRBJ2-7, with D tentatively TRBD1 (5 bases). V was trimmed by 6 bases and J by 3 bases, leaving 12 bases between them. Germline V gene data show CDR1 as MNHEY and CDR2 as SVGAGI. The CDR3 covers 13 residues. The CDR3: CASSSPTVYEQYF. In DNA form, the CDR3 reads TGTGCCAGCAGCTCTCCGACAGTCTACGAGCAGTACTTC.

This chain connects TRBV18 to TRBJ1-1; D is perhaps TRBD1 (5 bases). Germline V lookup: CDR1 KGHSH, CDR2 LQKENI. V gave up 2 bases and J gave up 1 base, with 8 bases separating them. The CDR3 consists of 14 residues. The CDR3 sequence is CASSPAQENTEAFF. The CDR3 DNA follows: TGTGCCAGCTCACCAGCACAGGAGAACACTGAAGCTTTCTTT. The entire variable domain, with the rest obtained from reference TRBV18 and TRBJ1-1, is as follows: NAGVMQNPRHLVRRRGQEARLRCSPMKGHSHVYWYRQLPEEGLKFMVYLQKENIIDESGMPKERFSAEFPKEGPSILRIQQVVRGDSAAYFCASSPAQENTEAFFGQGTRLTVV.

The J gene is TRBJ2-2, the V gene TRBV5-6; D ambiguous. Germline lookup yields CDR1 SGHDT and CDR2 YYEEEE. V gave up 3 bases and J gave up 5 bases, with 8 bases separating them. This CDR3 is 13 amino acids long. The CDR3 here is CASSWGFTGELFF. In nucleotides, the CDR3 is TGTGCCAGCAGCTGGGGTTTTACCGGGGAGCTGTTTTTT.

The chain carries TRBV7-2 and TRBJ2-1; D is ambiguous. Per germline, CDR1 SGHTA and CDR2 FQGNSA. Between the trimmed V and J ends, which lost 6 bases and 0 bases, there was a span of 18 bases. There are 17 residues in the CDR3. The CDR3, as DNA: TGTGCCAGCAGTCGGACGTCTCGGGCTAGCTCCTACAATGAGCAGTTCTTC. This translates into CASSRTSRASSYNEQFF.

This clone was seen only a few times. This chain links TRBV29-1 with TRBJ1-1, with D tentatively TRBD1 (5 bases). V was shortened by 3 bases and J by 4 bases, with 9 bases between the two germline ends. Germline loops: CDR1 SQVTM, CDR2 ANQGSEA. This CDR3 spans 12 amino acids. CDR3 in amino acids: CSVEEGTTEAFF. CDR3 bases: TGCAGCGTTGAGGAGGGGACCACTGAAGCTTTCTTT.

The chain links TRBV5-1 to TRBJ1-6; D is perhaps TRBD1 (5 bases). The V and J ends lost 3 bases and 7 bases respectively, with 14 bases between them. The CDR3 is made up of 15 amino acids. The V gene's germline CDR1 is SGHRS and CDR2 YFSETQ. CDR3 in DNA: TGCGCCAGCAGCTCGGCGGGGGACGGCAATTCACCCCTCCACTTT. Translated, it gives CASSSAGDGNSPLHF.

V is TRBV5-6 and J is TRBJ2-5; maybe TRBD2 (6 bases). Trimming pared 4 bases from V and 2 bases from J, leaving 21 bases between. The CDR3 length is 17 residues. Germline-derived CDR1 and CDR2 are SGHDT and YYEEEE. In DNA form, the CDR3 reads TGTGCCAGCAGCCCTACGCCCAGTGGGACTCCTCAAGAGACCCAGTACTTC. Residues: CASSPTPSGTPQETQYF.

The chain uses TRBV24-1 and TRBJ1-5; 9 positions agree with TRBD1. J lost 2 bases, V lost 7 bases, and 23 bases had no gene match. This CDR3 is built from 21 residues. Germline CDR1 is KGHDR and CDR2 is SFDVKD. DNA of the CDR3: TGTGCCACCAGCTACCCCGGGGGGTGGACAGGGGTCGAGGAAGGCAATCAGCCCCAGCATTTT. It is translated as CATSYPGGWTGVEEGNQPQHF.

The V and J genes are TRBV13 and TRBJ2-3; a possible D gene is TRBD2 (6 bases). The germline CDR1 and CDR2 sequences are PRHDT and FYEKMQ (reference sequence). This CDR3 spans 14 amino acids. V lost 5 bases, J lost 3 bases, and 12 bases lay in between. The CDR3 is CASSSRGLTDTQYF. Written as DNA, the CDR3 is TGTGCCAGCAGCAGTCGGGGGTTGACAGATACGCAGTATTTT.

This chain links TRBV19 with TRBJ1-2; D ambiguous. The CDR3 consists of 14 residues. Germline V gene lookup returns CDR1 LNHDA and CDR2 SQIVND (reference sequence). The V end was cut by 5 bases, the J end by 3 bases, with 13 bases between. The CDR3 sequence: CASSHRYEDYGYTF. DNA for the CDR3: TGTGCCAGTAGTCACCGATATGAAGACTATGGCTACACCTTC.

V gene TRBV19 combines with J gene TRBJ2-1, with 10 bases aligning to TRBD1. The CDR3 totals 16 residues. Germline V CDR1 and CDR2: LNHDA, SQIVND (reference sequence). The trim removed 8 bases at V and 0 bases at J, leaving 7 bases unmatched. The CDR3 loop reads CASARDRGNSYNEQFF. DNA of the CDR3: TGTGCCAGTGCTCGGGACAGGGGCAACTCCTACAATGAGCAGTTCTTC. Full variable domain (rest looked up from reference TRBV19 and TRBJ2-1): DGGITQSPKYLFRKEGQNVTLSCEQNLNHDAMYWYRQDPGQGLRLIYYSQIVNDFQKGDIAEGYSVSREKKESFPLTVTSAQKNPTAFYLCASARDRGNSYNEQFFGPGTRLTVL.

This chain links TRBV9 with TRBJ2-3; 11 bases match TRBD2. J was trimmed by 5 bases and V by 4 bases; bases with no gene match: 12. This CDR3 region has 17 residues. CDR1 is SGDLS and CDR2 is YYNGEE in the germline V gene. The CDR3 DNA sequence: TGTGCCAGCAGCCTCCAGGGGCTAGCGGGAGGATTAGATACGCAGTATTTT. Amino acid sequence: CASSLQGLAGGLDTQYF.

Concerning this clone: Within the sample, other DNA sequences also encode this same CDR3. This chain joins TRBV30 and TRBJ2-5; D not certain. Germline lookup yields CDR1 GTSNPN and CDR2 SVGIG (reference sequence). Trimming pared 0 bases from V and 5 bases from J, leaving 4 bases between. This CDR3 has 11 residues. This chain's CDR3 is CAWSVRETQYF. DNA for the CDR3: TGTGCCTGGAGTGTACGGGAGACCCAGTACTTC.

This rearrangement joins TRBV5-1 to TRBJ1-1, with a weak D call TRBD1 (5 bases). Germline V gene sequence: CDR1 SGHRS, CDR2 YFSETQ. V lost 3 bases, J lost 0 bases, and 24 bases lay in between. The CDR3 is made up of 19 amino acids. Here the CDR3 reads CASSSGTLGGLLMNTEAFF. The CDR3 DNA reads as TGCGCCAGCAGCTCGGGGACCCTCGGGGGGTTACTCATGAACACTGAAGCTTTCTTT.

The V call is TRBV5-1, the J call TRBJ2-7; 7 bases line up with TRBD1. The ends lost 0 bases at V and 0 bases at J; junction bases unmatched: 9. Germline V gene sequence: CDR1 SGHRS, CDR2 YFSETQ. The CDR3 extends over 17 amino acids. The CDR3 is CASSLGGSTGYSYEQYF. As DNA, the CDR3 is TGCGCCAGCAGCTTGGGGGGGTCGACAGGGTACTCCTACGAGCAGTACTTC. The variable domain in full, with the rest retrieved from reference TRBV5-1 and TRBJ2-7, is KAGVTQTPRYLIKTRGQQVTLSCSPISGHRSVSWYQQTPGQGLQFLFEYFSETQRNKGNFPGRFSGRQFSNSRSEMNVSTLELGDSALYLCASSLGGSTGYSYEQYFGPGTRLTVT.

The chain combines TRBV7-2 with TRBJ1-5, with 8 positions matching TRBD1. CDR3 size: 13 residues. The J segment lost 5 bases and the V segment lost 6 bases, leaving 3 bases of the junction unmatched. Germline V gives CDR1 SGHTA, CDR2 FQGNSA. Written as DNA, the CDR3 is TGTGCCAGCAGTCCACAGGGGGATCAGCCCCAGCATTTT. Translated, it gives CASSPQGDQPQHF. The complete variable domain, with remaining parts taken from reference TRBV7-2 and TRBJ1-5, reads GAGVSQSPSNKVTEKGKDVELRCDPISGHTALYWYRQSLGQGLEFLIYFQGNSAPDKSGLPSDRFSAERTGGSVSTLTIQRTQQEDSAVYLCASSPQGDQPQHFGDGTRLSIL.

The chain uses TRBV10-3 and TRBJ1-5; 8 bases align to TRBD1. CDR1 is ENHRY, CDR2 SYGVKD, per germline. The CDR3 covers 14 residues. The junction had 5 bases not matched to a gene; V was cut back by 4 bases and J by 6 bases. The CDR3 DNA follows: TGTGCCATCAGTGGGGGGACAGGCTTTCAGCCCCAGCATTTT. Residues: CAISGGTGFQPQHF.

The V call is TRBV6-1, the J call TRBJ2-7, with D possibly matching TRBD2 (5 bases). Trimming stripped 2 bases from V and 2 bases from J, with 10 bases between. CDR1 is MNHNS, CDR2 SASEGT, per germline. The CDR3 extends over 14 amino acids. CDR3 in amino acids: CASSEIPGAYEQYF. Here the CDR3 DNA reads TGTGCCAGCAGTGAAATCCCCGGGGCCTACGAGCAGTACTTC.

The chain recombines TRBV4-3 with TRBJ1-4, with D maybe TRBD1 (6 bases). This CDR3 has 16 residues. Deletions cut 1 base from V and 5 bases from J, with 14 bases between. Germline loops: CDR1 LGHNA, CDR2 YSLEER. CDR3 protein: CASSQGGGRGNEKLFF. CDR3 nucleotide sequence: TGCGCCAGCAGCCAAGGAGGGGGGAGAGGGAATGAAAAACTGTTTTTT.

The DNA for the CDR3 is TGTGCCAGCAGTTTCCCCAAGGGGGGTCGAGTGTCTGAAGCTTTCTTT. Its protein is CASSFPKGGRVSEAFF. The chain is built from TRBV28 and TRBJ1-1; perhaps TRBD1 as D (6 bases). In germline, CDR1 is MDHEN, CDR2 SYDVKM. The CDR3 length is 16 residues. Trimming left V 3 bases short and J 6 bases short, with 20 bases between.

To note about this clone: Other DNA variants within this sample encode the same CDR3. The chain employs TRBV20-1 and TRBJ1-2; D gene uncertain. V lost 5 bases and J 0 bases, leaving 1 base between the germline ends. The germline gives CDR1 DFQATT, CDR2 SNEGSKA (reference sequence). There are 10 residues in the CDR3. The CDR3 DNA reads as TGCAGTGCTCCTAACTATGGCTACACCTTC. It encodes CSAPNYGYTF.

The chain recombines TRBV6-5 with TRBJ1-1; D is unresolved. Germline loops: CDR1 MNHEY, CDR2 SVGAGI. The V end was cut by 6 bases, the J end by 1 base, with 6 bases between. The CDR3 spans 12 residues. The CDR3 nucleotides are TGTGCCAGCAGGCGGAGGAACACTGAAGCTTTCTTT. It translates to CASRRRNTEAFF.

The chain couples TRBV11-3 to TRBJ2-1; TRBD2 matches at 10 bases. Germline CDR1 is SGHNT and CDR2 is YENEEA. This CDR3 contains 17 residues. Trimming took 4 bases from V and 3 from J; bases not matched to a gene: 9. In nucleotides, the CDR3 is TGTGCCAGCAGCTCCGAGGGGGCTAGCGGGGGCTACAATGAGCAGTTCTTC. This encodes CASSSEGASGGYNEQFF.

The rearrangement links TRBV27 to TRBJ1-1; a possible D gene is TRBD1 (5 bases). CDR3 length equals 19 residues. In germline, CDR1 is MNHEY, CDR2 SMNVEV (reference sequence). V was trimmed by 5 bases and J by 1 base, leaving 26 bases between them. The chain's CDR3 is CASSLHKLGGGDQNTEAFF. The CDR3, as DNA: TGTGCCAGCAGTCTTCATAAACTGGGGGGTGGGGATCAGAACACTGAAGCTTTCTTT.

This clone came up once. The chain carries TRBV19 and TRBJ2-2; 8 bases fit TRBD1. After removal of 3 bases from V and 0 bases from J, the junction contained 3 bases not matched to a gene. Per the germline V gene, CDR1 is LNHDA and CDR2 is SQIVND (reference sequence). The CDR3 covers 16 residues. The DNA for the CDR3 is TGTGCCAGTAGTATGCAGGGGGCCGCGAACACCGGGGAGCTGTTTTTT. This translates into CASSMQGAANTGELFF.